This is a list of T cell receptor beta chains from one sample in a study of blood T cells in healthy people across ages. Each CDR3 protein gets one entry after TCRdb re-called the 5' RACE reads with MiXCR. The profile shows over 1,500,000 distinct CDR3 sequences, 49% of them singletons. Input material: blood. The receptors stem from a woman in her 40s in good health. CDR3s include the opening cysteine and the closing phenylalanine or tryptophan. D genes are given only for firm matches. Size tells how often a clone was seen (once, few, many) or the class of an expanded clone, and some rows leave it out.

clone size,D gene,V gene,J gene,CDR3 protein,CDR3 DNA
few,-,TRBV29-1,TRBJ1-1,CSVETEEQITQGTEAFF,TGCAGCGTTGAAACGGAGGAACAGATCACTCAGGGAACTGAAGCTTTCTTT
-,-,TRBV7-9,TRBJ2-3,CASSIPVRDPDTQYF,TGTGCCAGCAGCATACCGGTGAGAGATCCGGATACGCAGTATTTT
-,-,TRBV9,TRBJ2-4,CASSALDIGIQYF,TGTGCCAGCAGCGCCCTGGACATTGGCATTCAGTACTTC
-,-,TRBV21-1,TRBJ2-3,CASSIIRTSGDAQYF,TGTGCCAGCAGCATTATTCGGACTAGCGGAGATGCGCAGTATTTT
few,TRBD2,TRBV20-1,TRBJ2-5,CSANRGTSGGQETQYF,TGCAGTGCAAACCGGGGGACTAGCGGGGGACAAGAGACCCAGTACTTC
few,-,TRBV29-1,TRBJ2-1,CSVEGIYYNEQFF,TGCAGCGTTGAAGGTATATACTACAATGAGCAGTTCTTC
few,TRBD1,TRBV7-2,TRBJ2-5,CASRPGQGYGETQYF,TGTGCCAGCAGACCGGGACAGGGGTACGGAGAGACCCAGTACTTC
few,TRBD2,TRBV6-2/TRBV6-3,TRBJ2-1,CASSTGTSGGIYNEQFF,TGTGCCAGCAGCACCGGGACTAGCGGGGGAATCTACAATGAGCAGTTCTTC
-,-,TRBV12-3/TRBV12-4,TRBJ2-3,CASSSTSGWDTQYF,TGTGCCAGCAGTTCCACCAGTGGCTGGGATACGCAGTATTTT
few,-,TRBV20-1,TRBJ2-5,CSASRQVGGGTQYF,TGCAGTGCTAGTCGACAGGTGGGCGGCGGGACCCAGTACTTC
few,TRBD2,TRBV6-1,TRBJ2-6,CASSVIRGAGANVLTF,TGTGCCAGCAGTGTGATCCGGGGGGCTGGGGCCAACGTCCTGACTTTC
few,TRBD2,TRBV7-2,TRBJ2-7,CASSSPSGGPFEQYF,TGTGCCAGCAGCTCTCCGAGCGGGGGCCCCTTCGAGCAGTACTTC
-,TRBD1,TRBV12-3/TRBV12-4,TRBJ2-7,CASRTGGNQQYF,TGTGCCAGCAGGACAGGGGGCAACCAGCAGTACTTC
-,TRBD2,TRBV7-9,TRBJ2-3,CASSSAGGAGTQYF,TGTGCCAGCAGCTCGGCCGGGGGGGCAGGCACGCAGTATTTT
-,-,TRBV5-5,TRBJ2-7,CASNSWQAYEQYF,TGTGCCAGCAATTCTTGGCAGGCCTACGAGCAGTACTTC
few,-,TRBV3-1,TRBJ2-1,CASRPGPEQFF,TGTGCCAGCAGACCAGGGCCTGAGCAGTTCTTC
-,-,TRBV6-6,TRBJ1-4,CASTPQGSNEKLFF,TGTGCCTCCACCCCACAGGGTTCTAATGAAAAACTGTTTTTT
once,TRBD1,TRBV6-5,TRBJ1-6,CASSYSTGPGSPLHF,TGTGCCAGCAGTTACTCGACAGGGCCTGGTTCACCCCTCCACTTT
-,-,TRBV4-3,TRBJ1-1,CASSQDRGATKSEAFF,TGCGCCAGCAGCCAAGATAGGGGAGCAACCAAATCTGAAGCTTTCTTT
-,TRBD1,TRBV6-1,TRBJ1-5,CASRQDRSGYSNQPQHF,TGTGCCAGCAGACAGGACAGGAGTGGATATAGCAATCAGCCCCAGCATTTT
-,-,TRBV3-1,TRBJ2-5,CASGSGSMETQYF,TGTGCCAGCGGCTCTGGGTCAATGGAGACCCAGTACTTC
few,TRBD2,TRBV7-2,TRBJ2-3,CASSSWTSLTDTQYF,TGTGCCAGCAGCTCTTGGACTAGCTTAACAGATACGCAGTATTTT
few,-,TRBV12-3/TRBV12-4,TRBJ2-5,CASSQRAGRGDRETQYF,TGTGCCAGCAGTCAAAGGGCAGGGCGGGGAGACAGAGAGACCCAGTACTTC